The rows below give T cell receptor beta chains drawn from one sample of a study of T cells after yellow fever vaccination. One entry per CDR3 protein results from TCRdb running MiXCR on the 5' RACE reads. The repertoire holds approximately 550,000 distinct CDR3 sequences, with around an eighth as singletons. This sample comprised PBMCs, obtained on the day of the yellow fever booster vaccination. The source is a man in his thirties or forties who received the YFV17D yellow fever vaccine. The CDR3 runs from the conserved cysteine through the conserved F or W. The D gene is left open where the match is weak. Only part of the rows carry a size: once, few, many, or a class if the clone is expanded.

cdr3_length: 15
clone_size: few
j_call: TRBJ2-1
d_call: .
v_call: TRBV5-1
cdr3_nt: TGCGCCAGCAGGTCGGGACTTGGCTCCTACAATGAGCAGTTCTTC
cdr3_aa: CASRSGLGSYNEQFF

cdr3_length: 14
clone_size: .
j_call: TRBJ2-7
d_call: TRBD2
v_call: TRBV4-2
cdr3_nt: TGTGCCAGCAGCAAAGGGACTAGCGGGAACGAGCAGTACTTC
cdr3_aa: CASSKGTSGNEQYF

cdr3_length: 14
clone_size: few
j_call: TRBJ2-1
d_call: TRBD2
v_call: TRBV29-1
cdr3_nt: TGCAGCGTTGCCGGGACTAGCGGGATAAATGAGCAGTTCTTC
cdr3_aa: CSVAGTSGINEQFF

cdr3_length: 15
clone_size: .
j_call: TRBJ2-6
d_call: .
v_call: TRBV30
cdr3_nt: TGTGCCTGGAGTGAGACCCGATCTTGGGCCAACGTCCTGACTTTC
cdr3_aa: CAWSETRSWANVLTF

cdr3_length: 15
clone_size: few
j_call: TRBJ2-2
d_call: .
v_call: TRBV7-2
cdr3_nt: TGTGCCAGCAGCTTATTGGGGCCGGGCACCGGGGAGCTGTTTTTT
cdr3_aa: CASSLLGPGTGELFF

cdr3_length: 14
clone_size: few
j_call: TRBJ2-1
d_call: TRBD2
v_call: TRBV9
cdr3_nt: TGTGCCAGCAGCGCGGGACTAGGGGCTCTTGAGCAGTTCTTC
cdr3_aa: CASSAGLGALEQFF

cdr3_length: 14
clone_size: few
j_call: TRBJ2-7
d_call: TRBD1
v_call: TRBV5-1
cdr3_nt: TGCGCCAGCCCACGGGACAGTTTAACCTACGAGCAGTACTTC
cdr3_aa: CASPRDSLTYEQYF

cdr3_length: 16
clone_size: many
j_call: TRBJ2-7
d_call: TRBD2
v_call: TRBV7-2
cdr3_nt: TGTGCCAGCAGCCCTACCTTAGCGGGAAAGACCTACGAGCAGTACTTC
cdr3_aa: CASSPTLAGKTYEQYF

cdr3_length: 13
clone_size: many
j_call: TRBJ1-1
d_call: .
v_call: TRBV19
cdr3_nt: TGTGCCAGTAGTATTGTCTTGAACACTGAAGCTTTCTTT
cdr3_aa: CASSIVLNTEAFF

cdr3_length: 15
clone_size: .
j_call: TRBJ2-1
d_call: .
v_call: TRBV18
cdr3_nt: TGTGCCAGCTCACCAGTATCCGGGACTTTCAATGAGCAGTTCTTC
cdr3_aa: CASSPVSGTFNEQFF

cdr3_length: 16
clone_size: .
j_call: TRBJ2-7
d_call: .
v_call: TRBV5-1
cdr3_nt: TGCGCCAGCAGCTTGTTTGGCAGTGAAGGCTCCTACGAGCAGTACTTC
cdr3_aa: CASSLFGSEGSYEQYF

cdr3_length: 12
clone_size: many
j_call: TRBJ2-7
d_call: .
v_call: TRBV10-3
cdr3_nt: TGTGCCATCAGTGCGAGCAGCTACGAGCAGTACTTC
cdr3_aa: CAISASSYEQYF

cdr3_length: 17
clone_size: few
j_call: TRBJ2-3
d_call: TRBD1
v_call: TRBV12-3/TRBV12-4
cdr3_nt: TGTGCCAGCAGCCTAATAACCGGGACAGGGTACACAGATACGCAGTATTTT
cdr3_aa: CASSLITGTGYTDTQYF

cdr3_length: 19
clone_size: few
j_call: TRBJ1-1
d_call: .
v_call: TRBV6-5
cdr3_nt: TGTGCCAGCAGTTACCCCTCACGCGGGGGAGAAAGGATGAACACTGAAGCTTTCTTT
cdr3_aa: CASSYPSRGGERMNTEAFF

cdr3_length: 12
clone_size: few
j_call: TRBJ2-2
d_call: .
v_call: TRBV5-1
cdr3_nt: TGCGCCAGCATACCAGAAACCGGGGAGCTGTTTTTT
cdr3_aa: CASIPETGELFF

cdr3_length: 15
clone_size: .
j_call: TRBJ2-1
d_call: .
v_call: TRBV3-1
cdr3_nt: TGTGCCACCAGCAACCCGCCACAGGCACGCAATGAGCAGTTCTTC
cdr3_aa: CATSNPPQARNEQFF

cdr3_length: 16
clone_size: few
j_call: TRBJ2-4
d_call: TRBD2
v_call: TRBV6-1
cdr3_nt: TGTGCCAGCAGCGAGGGACTAGCGGCAGCCAAAAACATTCAGTACTTC
cdr3_aa: CASSEGLAAAKNIQYF

cdr3_length: 14
clone_size: .
j_call: TRBJ2-1
d_call: TRBD2
v_call: TRBV29-1
cdr3_nt: TGCAGCGTCGGACTAGTTGGTCCCTACAATGAGCAGTTCTTC
cdr3_aa: CSVGLVGPYNEQFF

cdr3_length: 15
clone_size: .
j_call: TRBJ2-7
d_call: .
v_call: TRBV29-1
cdr3_nt: TGCAGCGTTGAACCCCTGGGGCAGGGCCTCTACGAGCAGTACTTC
cdr3_aa: CSVEPLGQGLYEQYF

cdr3_length: 16
clone_size: few
j_call: TRBJ2-1
d_call: TRBD2
v_call: TRBV5-1
cdr3_nt: TGCGCCAGCAGCTGGGTAGCGGGAGGGGGCTACAATGAGCAGTTCTTC
cdr3_aa: CASSWVAGGGYNEQFF

cdr3_length: 14
clone_size: few
j_call: TRBJ2-2
d_call: .
v_call: TRBV19
cdr3_nt: TGTGCCAGTAGTATATACCTTAACACCGGGGAGCTGTTTTTT
cdr3_aa: CASSIYLNTGELFF

cdr3_length: 14
clone_size: few
j_call: TRBJ2-2
d_call: .
v_call: TRBV7-9
cdr3_nt: TGTGCCAGCAGCCAAACTAGCACGGCCGGGGAGCTGTTTTTT
cdr3_aa: CASSQTSTAGELFF

cdr3_length: 13
clone_size: .
j_call: TRBJ2-7
d_call: TRBD1
v_call: TRBV2
cdr3_nt: TGTGCCAGCGTCCGGACAGGGCGAGGCGAGCAGTACTTC
cdr3_aa: CASVRTGRGEQYF

cdr3_length: 13
clone_size: few
j_call: TRBJ1-5
d_call: .
v_call: TRBV7-9
cdr3_nt: TGTGCCAGCAGCTCGAACCACGGTCAGCCCCAGCATTTT
cdr3_aa: CASSSNHGQPQHF

cdr3_length: 16
clone_size: few
j_call: TRBJ2-2
d_call: TRBD1
v_call: TRBV7-3
cdr3_nt: TGTGCCAGCACCGCCTTGGGGGGACAGGGGCACGGGGAGCTGTTTTTT
cdr3_aa: CASTALGGQGHGELFF

cdr3_length: 16
clone_size: .
j_call: TRBJ1-5
d_call: .
v_call: TRBV5-5
cdr3_nt: TGTGCCAGCAGCCGATCCACAGGGTACGACAATCAGCCCCAGCATTTT
cdr3_aa: CASSRSTGYDNQPQHF

cdr3_length: 15
clone_size: .
j_call: TRBJ2-1
d_call: .
v_call: TRBV7-2
cdr3_nt: TGTGCCAGCAGCGCCCGGGCGGGATCCTACAATGAGCAGTTCTTC
cdr3_aa: CASSARAGSYNEQFF

cdr3_length: 15
clone_size: few
j_call: TRBJ2-7
d_call: TRBD2
v_call: TRBV5-6
cdr3_nt: TGTGCCAGCAGCTTGGGTACGGGACTAGCGGACGAGCAGTACTTC
cdr3_aa: CASSLGTGLADEQYF

cdr3_length: 18
clone_size: few
j_call: TRBJ2-3
d_call: TRBD2
v_call: TRBV20-1
cdr3_nt: TGCAGTGCTTACGGCCTCGGGGGTAGCGGGAGGGGCACAGATACGCAGTATTTT
cdr3_aa: CSAYGLGGSGRGTDTQYF

cdr3_length: 17
clone_size: .
j_call: TRBJ2-3
d_call: .
v_call: TRBV7-2
cdr3_nt: TGTGCCAGCAGCTTAGTCCCGGGCCAGCCGACCACAGATACGCAGTATTTT
cdr3_aa: CASSLVPGQPTTDTQYF

cdr3_length: 16
clone_size: once
j_call: TRBJ2-7
d_call: .
v_call: TRBV6-1
cdr3_nt: TGTGCCAGCAGTGACCCCGTCGGCCCAGGCCGCTACGAGCAGTACTTC
cdr3_aa: CASSDPVGPGRYEQYF

cdr3_length: 18
clone_size: many
j_call: TRBJ1-1
d_call: .
v_call: TRBV18
cdr3_nt: TGTGCCAGCTTACCCCAACCACAAAGACAGGAGCTAAACACTGAAGCTTTCTTT
cdr3_aa: CASLPQPQRQELNTEAFF

cdr3_length: 17
clone_size: .
j_call: TRBJ2-7
d_call: TRBD2
v_call: TRBV6-2/TRBV6-3
cdr3_nt: TGTGCCAGCAGTTACGGGACTAGCGGGAGAGAGTCCTACGAGCAGTACTTC
cdr3_aa: CASSYGTSGRESYEQYF

cdr3_length: 17
clone_size: .
j_call: TRBJ2-5
d_call: TRBD2
v_call: TRBV11-2
cdr3_nt: TGTGCCAGCAGCTTAGGAGCCGGGACTAAACTCCAAGAGACCCAGTACTTC
cdr3_aa: CASSLGAGTKLQETQYF

cdr3_length: 13
clone_size: few
j_call: TRBJ2-5
d_call: .
v_call: TRBV11-2
cdr3_nt: TGTGCCAGCAGCCCGTGGGGGACCGAGACCCAGTACTTC
cdr3_aa: CASSPWGTETQYF

cdr3_length: 15
clone_size: few
j_call: TRBJ1-5
d_call: .
v_call: TRBV10-3
cdr3_nt: TGTGCCATCAGTGAGGGTGAAAATAGCAATCAGCCCCAGCATTTT
cdr3_aa: CAISEGENSNQPQHF

cdr3_length: 15
clone_size: few
j_call: TRBJ2-3
d_call: .
v_call: TRBV7-2
cdr3_nt: TGTGCCAGCAGCTTACAGATTTCTAGCACAGATACGCAGTATTTT
cdr3_aa: CASSLQISSTDTQYF

cdr3_length: 12
clone_size: few
j_call: TRBJ2-3
d_call: .
v_call: TRBV20-1
cdr3_nt: TGCAGTGCTCAGCGGGGCACAGATACGCAGTATTTT
cdr3_aa: CSAQRGTDTQYF

cdr3_length: 12
clone_size: .
j_call: TRBJ1-2
d_call: .
v_call: TRBV20-1
cdr3_nt: TGCAGTGCTGACCTTTTGAACTATGGCTACACCTTC
cdr3_aa: CSADLLNYGYTF

cdr3_length: 13
clone_size: .
j_call: TRBJ2-2
d_call: .
v_call: TRBV7-7
cdr3_nt: TGTGCTAGCAGCCTAGACCCCGGCGGGGAGCTGTTTTTT
cdr3_aa: CASSLDPGGELFF

cdr3_length: 14
clone_size: few
j_call: TRBJ2-4
d_call: .
v_call: TRBV19
cdr3_nt: TGTGCCAGTAGGAAGGGACAAATTCGGGCGATTCAGTACTTC
cdr3_aa: CASRKGQIRAIQYF

cdr3_length: 13
clone_size: few
j_call: TRBJ2-7
d_call: .
v_call: TRBV28
cdr3_nt: TGTGCCAGCAGAGCCCCGGACAACTACGAGCAGTACTTC
cdr3_aa: CASRAPDNYEQYF

cdr3_length: 14
clone_size: .
j_call: TRBJ2-3
d_call: TRBD2
v_call: TRBV7-2
cdr3_nt: TGTGCCAGCAGAGGGGTAGCGGGAGCAGATACGCAGTATTTT
cdr3_aa: CASRGVAGADTQYF

cdr3_length: 15
clone_size: .
j_call: TRBJ1-3
d_call: .
v_call: TRBV12-3/TRBV12-4
cdr3_nt: TGTGCCAGCAGGGAGGACATCCTCTCTGGAAACACCATATATTTT
cdr3_aa: CASREDILSGNTIYF

cdr3_length: 12
clone_size: few
j_call: TRBJ1-2
d_call: .
v_call: TRBV7-2
cdr3_nt: TGTGCCAGCAGCCCCCTGGACTATGGCTACACCTTC
cdr3_aa: CASSPLDYGYTF

cdr3_length: 14
clone_size: .
j_call: TRBJ2-6
d_call: .
v_call: TRBV7-3
cdr3_nt: TGTGCCAGCAGCTTAACCTTTGGGGCCAACGTCCTGACTTTC
cdr3_aa: CASSLTFGANVLTF

cdr3_length: 11
clone_size: few
j_call: TRBJ1-4
d_call: .
v_call: TRBV12-3/TRBV12-4
cdr3_nt: TGTGCCAGCACCGCGGGGGAAAAACTGTTTTTT
cdr3_aa: CASTAGEKLFF

cdr3_length: 16
clone_size: .
j_call: TRBJ2-2
d_call: TRBD2
v_call: TRBV20-1
cdr3_nt: TGCAGTGCTAATTGGCTAGCGGGAGGAAACACCGGGGAGCTGTTTTTT
cdr3_aa: CSANWLAGGNTGELFF

cdr3_length: 12
clone_size: .
j_call: TRBJ1-2
d_call: .
v_call: TRBV28
cdr3_nt: TGTGCCAGTCGGGACACCCGCCCTGGCTACACCTTC
cdr3_aa: CASRDTRPGYTF

cdr3_length: 15
clone_size: few
j_call: TRBJ2-3
d_call: TRBD2
v_call: TRBV5-1
cdr3_nt: TGCGCCAGCAGCCCCATGAGCGGGAGGGCAGATACGCAGTATTTT
cdr3_aa: CASSPMSGRADTQYF

cdr3_length: 13
clone_size: .
j_call: TRBJ1-2
d_call: TRBD1
v_call: TRBV20-1
cdr3_nt: TGCAGTGCAATCCGACAGGGCCGGGGTCGCTACACCTTC
cdr3_aa: CSAIRQGRGRYTF